This TCR beta chain was captured in a study of cytomegalovirus exposure and HLA in healthy donors. Trimming stripped 3 bases from V and 0 bases from J, with 8 bases between. Germline CDR1 MNHNS, CDR2 SASEGT. This CDR3 has 15 residues. In this sample, this clone turned up once. Profiled with immunoSEQ multiplex PCR; TCRdb holds only in-frame clones, not every one. The table has 150,000 to 200,000 clones, roughly 80% seen once. The V call is TRBV6-1, the J call TRBJ2-2; the D is unclear. The sequenced material came from PBMCs. This receptor was identified in a man between 25 and 39 years old in good health and CMV-seropositive. The CDR3 nucleotides are TGTGCCAGCAGTGAGCCGGGTACGAACACCGGGGAGCTGTTTTTT. Translated: CASSEPGTNTGELFF.